This TCR beta chain is from a study of cytomegalovirus exposure and HLA in healthy donors. As for the study in general: In a later analysis, the 120 or so validation repertoires were reported to have used the same platform as the roughly 670 first-cohort repertoires. Whole-study results and caveats: A list of 150 or so TCR beta chains associated with cytomegalovirus was given.

The J segment lost 0 bases and the V segment lost 0 bases, leaving 2 bases of the junction unmatched. CDR1 MGHRA and CDR2 YSYEKL come from the germline V gene. CDR3 length: 17 residues. A remark on this clone: Its specificity is not known.

Some clones are missing from TCRdb's copy, which holds only in-frame ones; the method was immunoSEQ multiplex PCR. The sample lists under 150,000 clones, more than 85% occurring once. The receptor was derived from a man aged 18 to 35 in good health and CMV-seropositive. This chain joins TRBV4-1 and TRBJ2-1; the match to TRBD2 covers 10 bases. The specimen sequenced was PBMCs. The CDR3 DNA reads as TGCGCCAGCAGCCAAGATTCTAGCGGGAGCTCCTACAATGAGCAGTTCTTC. Translated: CASSQDSSGSSYNEQFF.